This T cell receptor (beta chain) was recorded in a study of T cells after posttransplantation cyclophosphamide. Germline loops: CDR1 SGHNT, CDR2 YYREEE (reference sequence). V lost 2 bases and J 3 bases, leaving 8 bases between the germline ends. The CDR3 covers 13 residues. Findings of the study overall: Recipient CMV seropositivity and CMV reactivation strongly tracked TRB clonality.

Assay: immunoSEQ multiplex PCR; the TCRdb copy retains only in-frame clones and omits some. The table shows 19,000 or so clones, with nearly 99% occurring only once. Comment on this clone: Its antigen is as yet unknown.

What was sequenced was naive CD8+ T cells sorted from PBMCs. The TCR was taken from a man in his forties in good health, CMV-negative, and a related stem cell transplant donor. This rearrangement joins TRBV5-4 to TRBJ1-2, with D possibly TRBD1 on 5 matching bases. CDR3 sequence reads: CASSFQGDYGYTF. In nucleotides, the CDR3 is TGTGCCAGCAGCTTCCAGGGTGACTATGGCTACACCTTC.